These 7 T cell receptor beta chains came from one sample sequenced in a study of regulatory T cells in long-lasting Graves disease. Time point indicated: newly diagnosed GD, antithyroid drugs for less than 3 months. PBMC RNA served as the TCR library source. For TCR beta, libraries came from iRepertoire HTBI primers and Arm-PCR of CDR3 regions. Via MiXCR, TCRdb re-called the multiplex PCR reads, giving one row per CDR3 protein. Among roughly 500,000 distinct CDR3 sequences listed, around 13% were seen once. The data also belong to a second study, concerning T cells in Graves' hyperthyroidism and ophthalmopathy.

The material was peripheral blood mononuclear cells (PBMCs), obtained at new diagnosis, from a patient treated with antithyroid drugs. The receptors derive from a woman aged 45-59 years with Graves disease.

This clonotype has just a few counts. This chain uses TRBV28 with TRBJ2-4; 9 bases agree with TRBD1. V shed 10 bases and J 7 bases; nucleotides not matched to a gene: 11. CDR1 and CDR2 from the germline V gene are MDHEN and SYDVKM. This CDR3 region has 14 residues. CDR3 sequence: CAIRGTGGKNIQYF. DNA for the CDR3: TGTGCCATCCGGGGCACAGGGGGCAAGAACATTCAGTACTTC. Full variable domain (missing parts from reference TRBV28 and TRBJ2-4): DVKVTQSSRYLVKRTGEKVFLECVQDMDHENMFWYRQDPGLGLRLIYFSYDVKMKEKGDIPEGYSVSREKKERFSLILESASTNQTSMYLCAIRGTGGKNIQYFGAGTRLSVL.

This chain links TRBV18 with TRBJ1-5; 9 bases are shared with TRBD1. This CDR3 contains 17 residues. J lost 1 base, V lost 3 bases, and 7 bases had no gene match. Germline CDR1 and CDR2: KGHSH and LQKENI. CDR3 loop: CASSPLPGTGSNQPQHF. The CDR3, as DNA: TGTGCCAGCTCACCCCTCCCCGGGACAGGGAGCAATCAGCCCCAGCATTTT. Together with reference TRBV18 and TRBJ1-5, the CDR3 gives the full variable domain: NAGVMQNPRHLVRRRGQEARLRCSPMKGHSHVYWYRQLPEEGLKFMVYLQKENIIDESGMPKERFSAEFPKEGPSILRIQQVVRGDSAAYFCASSPLPGTGSNQPQHFGDGTRLSIL.

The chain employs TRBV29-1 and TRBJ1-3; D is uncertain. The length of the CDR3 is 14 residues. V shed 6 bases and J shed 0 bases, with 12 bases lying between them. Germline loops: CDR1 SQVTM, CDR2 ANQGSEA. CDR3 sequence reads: CSVSGRSSGNTIYF. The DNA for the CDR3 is TGCAGCGTATCCGGACGGTCCTCTGGAAACACCATATATTTT.

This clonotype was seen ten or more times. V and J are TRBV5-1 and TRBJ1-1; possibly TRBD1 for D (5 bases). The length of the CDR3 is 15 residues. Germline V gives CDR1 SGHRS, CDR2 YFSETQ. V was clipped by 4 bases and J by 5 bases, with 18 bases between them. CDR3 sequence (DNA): TGCGCCAGCAGCCATACCCGGGGCTTAAGAACTGAAGCTTTCTTT. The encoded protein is CASSHTRGLRTEAFF.

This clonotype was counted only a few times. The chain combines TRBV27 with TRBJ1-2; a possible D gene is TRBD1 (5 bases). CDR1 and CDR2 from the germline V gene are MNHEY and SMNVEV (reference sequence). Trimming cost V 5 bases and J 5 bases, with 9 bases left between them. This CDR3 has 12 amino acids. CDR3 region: CASSAQGYGYTF. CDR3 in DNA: TGTGCCAGCAGTGCCCAGGGATATGGCTACACCTTC.

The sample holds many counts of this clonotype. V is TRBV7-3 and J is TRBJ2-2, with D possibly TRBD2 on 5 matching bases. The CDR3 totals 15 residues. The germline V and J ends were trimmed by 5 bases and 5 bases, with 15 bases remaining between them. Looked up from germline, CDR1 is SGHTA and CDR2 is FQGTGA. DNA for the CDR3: TGTGCCAGCAGCCGGACTGGCAAAACTACCGGGGAGCTGTTTTTT. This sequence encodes CASSRTGKTTGELFF.

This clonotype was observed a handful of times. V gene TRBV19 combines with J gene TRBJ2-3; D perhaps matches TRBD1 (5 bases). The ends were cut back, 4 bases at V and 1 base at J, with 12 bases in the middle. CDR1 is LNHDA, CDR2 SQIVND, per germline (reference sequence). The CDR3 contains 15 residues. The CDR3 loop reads CASSKGILGTDTQYF. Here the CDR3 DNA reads TGTGCCAGTAGTAAGGGGATCCTTGGCACAGATACGCAGTATTTT.